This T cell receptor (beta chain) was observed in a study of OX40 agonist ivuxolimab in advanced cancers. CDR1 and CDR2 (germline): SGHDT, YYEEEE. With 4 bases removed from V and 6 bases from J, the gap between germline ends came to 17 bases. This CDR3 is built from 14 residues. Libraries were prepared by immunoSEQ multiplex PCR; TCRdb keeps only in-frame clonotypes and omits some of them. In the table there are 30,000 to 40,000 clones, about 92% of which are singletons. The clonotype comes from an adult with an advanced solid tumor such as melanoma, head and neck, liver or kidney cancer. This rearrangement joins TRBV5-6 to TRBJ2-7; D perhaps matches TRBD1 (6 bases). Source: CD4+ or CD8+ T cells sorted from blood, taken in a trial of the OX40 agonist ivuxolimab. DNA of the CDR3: TGTGCCAGCAGCCGGAAAAACAGGGTAGCCGAGCAGTACTTC. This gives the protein CASSRKNRVAEQYF.